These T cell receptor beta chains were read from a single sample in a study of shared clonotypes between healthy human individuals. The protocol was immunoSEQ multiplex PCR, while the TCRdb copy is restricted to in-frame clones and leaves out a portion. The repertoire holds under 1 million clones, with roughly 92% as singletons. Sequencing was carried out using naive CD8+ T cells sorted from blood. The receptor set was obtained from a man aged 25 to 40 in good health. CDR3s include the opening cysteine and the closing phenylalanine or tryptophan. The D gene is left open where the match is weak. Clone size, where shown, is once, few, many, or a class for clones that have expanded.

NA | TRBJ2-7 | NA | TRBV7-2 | CASSGTGGWEQYF | TGTGCCAGCAGCGGGACCGGGGGTTGGGAGCAGTACTTC
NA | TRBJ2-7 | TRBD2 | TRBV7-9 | CASSLVRGTSSYEQYF | TGTGCCAGCAGCTTAGTGCGGGGGACTAGCTCCTACGAGCAGTACTTC
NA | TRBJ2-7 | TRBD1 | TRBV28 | CASSWNRDRGTYEQYF | TGTGCCAGCAGTTGGAACCGGGACAGGGGAACCTACGAGCAGTACTTC
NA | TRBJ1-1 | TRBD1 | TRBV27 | CASSSLDREAFF | TGTGCCAGCAGTTCTTTGGACAGGGAAGCTTTCTTT
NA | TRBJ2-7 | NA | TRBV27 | CASSLSDGGEQYF | TGTGCCAGCAGTTTATCTGACGGAGGGGAGCAGTACTTC
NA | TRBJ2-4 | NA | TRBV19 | CASTRDVWGSKNIQYF | TGTGCCAGTACCCGGGACGTCTGGGGGTCCAAAAACATTCAGTACTTC
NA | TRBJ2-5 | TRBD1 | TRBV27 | CASSLSIVTGGEETQYF | TGTGCCAGCAGTTTATCGATCGTGACAGGGGGGGAGGAGACCCAGTACTTC
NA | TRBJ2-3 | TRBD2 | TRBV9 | CASSTSGRYTDTQYF | TGTGCCAGCAGCACGAGCGGGAGGTACACAGATACGCAGTATTTT
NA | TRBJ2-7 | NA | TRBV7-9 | CASSLKDRPGYEQYF | TGTGCCAGCAGCTTAAAGGATAGGCCCGGATACGAGCAGTACTTC
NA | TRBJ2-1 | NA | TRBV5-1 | CASSLTINNEQFF | TGCGCCAGCAGCTTGACCATAAACAATGAGCAGTTCTTC
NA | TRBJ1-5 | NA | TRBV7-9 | CASSSTPGVQPQHF | TGTGCCAGCAGCTCCACCCCCGGGGTTCAGCCCCAGCATTTT
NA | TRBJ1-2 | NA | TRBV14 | CASSQWGLYTF | TGTGCCAGCAGCCAATGGGGACTCTACACCTTC
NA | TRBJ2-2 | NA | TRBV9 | CASSGTDRYTGELFF | TGTGCCAGCAGCGGCACAGATAGGTACACCGGGGAGCTGTTTTTT
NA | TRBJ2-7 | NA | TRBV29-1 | CSFSIGSSYEQYF | TGCAGCTTTTCTATAGGGAGTTCCTACGAGCAGTACTTC
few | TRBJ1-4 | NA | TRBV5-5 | CASSLDRPANEKLFF | TGTGCCAGCAGCTTGGATAGGCCGGCAAATGAAAAACTGTTTTTT
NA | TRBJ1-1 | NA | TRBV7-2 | CATSLWLEVWAFF | TGTGCCACCTCGTTGTGGCTAGAGGTTTGGGCTTTCTTT
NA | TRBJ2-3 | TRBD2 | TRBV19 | CASRGLADGNTQYF | TGTGCCAGTAGAGGACTAGCAGACGGAAATACGCAGTATTTT
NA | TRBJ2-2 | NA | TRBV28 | CASSFRGLTTGELFF | TGTGCCAGCAGTTTCCGGGGACTTACCACCGGGGAGCTGTTTTTT
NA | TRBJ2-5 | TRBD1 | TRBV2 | CAIVDRGQETQYF | TGTGCCATCGTAGACAGGGGACAAGAGACCCAGTACTTC
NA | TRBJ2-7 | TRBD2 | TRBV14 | CASSPYKTSYYEQYF | TGTGCCAGCAGCCCCTATAAGACTAGCTACTACGAGCAGTACTTC
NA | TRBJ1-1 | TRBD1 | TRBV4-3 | CASSQDSGQYTEAFF | TGCGCCAGCAGCCAAGACTCGGGACAGTACACTGAAGCTTTCTTT
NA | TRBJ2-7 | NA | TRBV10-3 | CAISGSPREDEQYF | TGTGCCATCAGTGGGTCACCAAGGGAAGACGAGCAGTACTTC
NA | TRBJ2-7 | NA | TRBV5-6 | CASSLADSTYEQYF | TGTGCCAGCAGCTTGGCGGACAGTACCTACGAGCAGTACTTC
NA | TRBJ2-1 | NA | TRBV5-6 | CASSLFASELLNNEQFF | TGTGCCAGCAGCTTGTTCGCGAGCGAACTACTCAACAATGAGCAGTTCTTC
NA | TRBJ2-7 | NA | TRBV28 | CASTETGGENEQYF | TGTGCCAGCACCGAGACCGGGGGAGAAAACGAGCAGTACTTC
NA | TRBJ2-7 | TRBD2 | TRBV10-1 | CASSPSGSYEQYF | TGCGCCAGCAGTCCTAGCGGGTCCTACGAGCAGTACTTC
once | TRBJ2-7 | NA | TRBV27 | CASSFRRRTREQYF | TGTGCCAGCAGTTTTCGCAGGAGGACGCGCGAGCAGTACTTC
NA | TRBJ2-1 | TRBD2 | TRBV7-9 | CASSLYLAGLGYNEQFF | TGTGCCAGCAGCCTCTATTTAGCGGGACTGGGGTACAATGAGCAGTTCTTC
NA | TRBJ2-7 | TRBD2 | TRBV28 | CASSSPEAAGVSEQYF | TGTGCCAGCAGTTCCCCCGAGGCCGCGGGAGTCAGCGAGCAGTACTTC
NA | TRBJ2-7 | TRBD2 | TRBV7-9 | CASSGLAGLGEQYF | TGTGCCAGCAGCGGACTAGCGGGACTGGGCGAGCAGTACTTC
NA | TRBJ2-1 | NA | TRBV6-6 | CASTSREPEQFF | TGTGCCAGCACATCTAGGGAGCCTGAGCAGTTCTTC
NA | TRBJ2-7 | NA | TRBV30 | CAWSVGADYEQYF | TGTGCCTGGAGTGTAGGGGCAGACTACGAGCAGTACTTC
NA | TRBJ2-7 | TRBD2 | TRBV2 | CASGSGRIYEQYF | TGTGCCAGCGGGAGCGGGAGGATCTACGAGCAGTACTTC
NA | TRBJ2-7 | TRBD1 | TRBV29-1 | CSVRDSQTYEQYF | TGCAGCGTCCGGGACAGTCAAACCTACGAGCAGTACTTC
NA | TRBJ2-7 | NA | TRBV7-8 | CASSPAGSVGEQYF | TGTGCCAGCAGCCCTGCAGGGTCGGTTGGCGAGCAGTACTTC
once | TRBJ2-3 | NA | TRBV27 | CASSFEGLDTQYF | TGTGCCAGCAGTTTCGAAGGGTTAGATACGCAGTATTTT
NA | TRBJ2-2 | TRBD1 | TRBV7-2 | CASSLSGTAYTGELFF | TGTGCCAGCAGCTTATCCGGGACAGCCTATACCGGGGAGCTGTTTTTT
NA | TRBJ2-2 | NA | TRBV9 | CASSAPTTTGELFF | TGTGCCAGCAGCGCCCCTACGACCACCGGGGAGCTGTTTTTT
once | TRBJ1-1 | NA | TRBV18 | CASSPDALTGSRYTEAFF | TGTGCCAGCTCCCCCGACGCTTTGACAGGCTCTCGATACACTGAAGCTTTCTTT
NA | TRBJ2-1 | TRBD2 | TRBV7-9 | CASSLESGLAGGLREQFF | TGTGCCAGCAGCTTAGAATCGGGACTAGCGGGAGGGCTCCGTGAGCAGTTCTTC
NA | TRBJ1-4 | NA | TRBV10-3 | CAISEGRLNEKLFF | TGTGCCATCAGTGAGGGACGGCTGAATGAAAAACTGTTTTTT
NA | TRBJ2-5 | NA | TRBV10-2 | CASRTPPRETQYF | TGCGCCAGCCGAACCCCGCCCCGAGAGACCCAGTACTTC
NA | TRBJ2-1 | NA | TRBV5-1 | CASSLVGAYNEQFF | TGCGCCAGCAGCTTGGTTGGAGCGTATAATGAGCAGTTCTTC
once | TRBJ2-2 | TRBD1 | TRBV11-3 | CAIRDRETGELFF | TGTGCCATCCGGGACAGGGAGACCGGGGAGCTGTTTTTT
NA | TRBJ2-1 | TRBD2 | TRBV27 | CASSLSNPTSGGYNEQFF | TGTGCCAGCAGTTTATCGAATCCGACTAGCGGAGGTTACAATGAGCAGTTCTTC
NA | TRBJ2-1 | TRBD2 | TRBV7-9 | CASSPHPGTSGYNEQFF | TGTGCCAGCAGCCCCCACCCCGGGACTAGCGGCTACAATGAGCAGTTCTTC
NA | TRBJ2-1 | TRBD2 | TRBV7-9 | CASSISGGRARNEQFF | TGTGCCAGCAGTATTTCGGGCGGGAGGGCCCGCAATGAGCAGTTCTTC
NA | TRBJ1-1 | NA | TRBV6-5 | CASASGFGEAFF | TGTGCCAGTGCGTCGGGGTTTGGCGAAGCTTTCTTT
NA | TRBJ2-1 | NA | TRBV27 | CASSLRFSYNEQFF | TGTGCCAGCAGTTTACGGTTCTCCTACAATGAGCAGTTCTTC
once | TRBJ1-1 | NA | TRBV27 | CASSSYRGGMNTEAFF | TGTGCCAGCAGCTCCTACCGAGGGGGGATGAACACTGAAGCTTTCTTT
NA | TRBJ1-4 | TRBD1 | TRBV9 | CASRLRDRTSTNEKLFF | TGTGCCAGCAGACTCCGGGACAGAACCTCAACTAATGAAAAACTGTTTTTT
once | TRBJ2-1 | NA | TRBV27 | CASTQGGDFNEQFF | TGTGCCAGCACACAGGGTGGAGATTTCAATGAGCAGTTCTTC
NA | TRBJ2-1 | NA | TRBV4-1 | CASSQEPDNEQFF | TGCGCCAGCAGCCAAGAGCCTGACAATGAGCAGTTCTTC